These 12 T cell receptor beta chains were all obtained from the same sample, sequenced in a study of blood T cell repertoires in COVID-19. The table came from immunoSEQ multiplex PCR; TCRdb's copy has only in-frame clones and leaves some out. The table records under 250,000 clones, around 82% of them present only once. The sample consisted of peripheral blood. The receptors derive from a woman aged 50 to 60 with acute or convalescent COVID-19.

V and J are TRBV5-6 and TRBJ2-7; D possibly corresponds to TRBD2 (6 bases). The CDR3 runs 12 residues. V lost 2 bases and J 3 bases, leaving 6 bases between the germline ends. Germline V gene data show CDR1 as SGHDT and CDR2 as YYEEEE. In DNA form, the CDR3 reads TGTGCCAGCAGCTTCGGGGGCTACGAGCAGTACTTC. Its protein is CASSFGGYEQYF.

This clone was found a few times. CDR3 protein: CASRSTGWYGYTF. CDR3 nucleotide sequence: TGTGCCAGCAGGTCGACAGGGTGGTATGGCTACACCTTC. This rearrangement joins TRBV6-5 to TRBJ1-2, with 7 bases aligning to TRBD1. Trimming cost V 6 bases and J 5 bases; bases outside gene matches: 6. Germline lookup yields CDR1 MNHEY and CDR2 SVGAGI. The CDR3 spans 13 residues.

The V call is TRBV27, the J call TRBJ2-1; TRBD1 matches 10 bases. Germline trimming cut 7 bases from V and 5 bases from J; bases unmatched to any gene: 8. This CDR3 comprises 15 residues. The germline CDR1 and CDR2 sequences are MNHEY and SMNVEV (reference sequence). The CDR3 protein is CASTWGGTGDNEQFF. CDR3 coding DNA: TGTGCCAGCACCTGGGGCGGGACAGGGGACAATGAGCAGTTCTTC.

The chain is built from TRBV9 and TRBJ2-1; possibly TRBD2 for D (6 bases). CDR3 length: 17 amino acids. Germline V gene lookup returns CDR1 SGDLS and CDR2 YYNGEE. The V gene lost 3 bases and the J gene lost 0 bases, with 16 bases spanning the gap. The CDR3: CASSGVAAHSSYNEQFF. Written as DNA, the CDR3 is TGTGCCAGCAGCGGAGTAGCGGCGCACAGCTCCTACAATGAGCAGTTCTTC. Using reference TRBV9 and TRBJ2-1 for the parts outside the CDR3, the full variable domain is DSGVTQTPKHLITATGQRVTLRCSPRSGDLSVYWYQQSLDQGLQFLIQYYNGEERAKGNILERFSAQQFPDLHSELNLSSLELGDSALYFCASSGVAAHSSYNEQFFGPGTRLTVL.

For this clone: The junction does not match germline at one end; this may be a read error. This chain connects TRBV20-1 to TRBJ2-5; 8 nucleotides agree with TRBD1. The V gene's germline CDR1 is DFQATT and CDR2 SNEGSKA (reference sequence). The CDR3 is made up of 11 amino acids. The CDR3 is CSARIGQGAHF. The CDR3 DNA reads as TGCAGTGCGCGAATCGGACAGGGCGCTCACTTC.

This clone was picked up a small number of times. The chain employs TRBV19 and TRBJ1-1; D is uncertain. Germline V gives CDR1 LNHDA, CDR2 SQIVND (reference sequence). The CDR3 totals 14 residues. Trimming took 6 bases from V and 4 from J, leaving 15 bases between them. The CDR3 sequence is CASRPLRVTTEAFF. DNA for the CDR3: TGTGCCAGTAGACCCCTCCGGGTTACCACTGAAGCTTTCTTT.

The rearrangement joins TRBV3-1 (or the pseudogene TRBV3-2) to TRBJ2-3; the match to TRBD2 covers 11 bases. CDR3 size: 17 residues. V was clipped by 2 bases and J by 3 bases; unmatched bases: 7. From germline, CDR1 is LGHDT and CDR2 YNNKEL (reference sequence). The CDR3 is CASSQRGASGRTDTQYF. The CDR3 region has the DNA TGTGCCAGCAGCCAAAGGGGGGCTAGCGGGAGGACAGATACGCAGTATTTT.

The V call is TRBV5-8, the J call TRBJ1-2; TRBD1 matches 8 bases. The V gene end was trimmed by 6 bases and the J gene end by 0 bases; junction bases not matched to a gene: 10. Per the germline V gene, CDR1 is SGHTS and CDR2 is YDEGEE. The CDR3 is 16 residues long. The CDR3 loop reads CASTLHRDRPNYGYTF. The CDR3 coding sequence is TGTGCCAGCACCCTCCACCGGGACAGGCCTAACTATGGCTACACCTTC.

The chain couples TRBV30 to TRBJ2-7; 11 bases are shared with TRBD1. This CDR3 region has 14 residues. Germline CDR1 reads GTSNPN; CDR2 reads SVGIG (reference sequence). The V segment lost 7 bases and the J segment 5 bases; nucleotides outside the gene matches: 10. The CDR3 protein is CAYFHGTGGHEQYF. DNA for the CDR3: TGTGCCTACTTCCACGGGACAGGGGGGCACGAGCAGTACTTC.

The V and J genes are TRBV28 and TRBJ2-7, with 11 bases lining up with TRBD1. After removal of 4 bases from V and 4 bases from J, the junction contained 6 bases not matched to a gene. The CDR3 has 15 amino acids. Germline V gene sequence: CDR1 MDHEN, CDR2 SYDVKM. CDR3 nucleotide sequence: TGTGCCAGCAGTTCGCCCGGGACAGGGGGTTACGAGCAGTACTTC. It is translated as CASSSPGTGGYEQYF.

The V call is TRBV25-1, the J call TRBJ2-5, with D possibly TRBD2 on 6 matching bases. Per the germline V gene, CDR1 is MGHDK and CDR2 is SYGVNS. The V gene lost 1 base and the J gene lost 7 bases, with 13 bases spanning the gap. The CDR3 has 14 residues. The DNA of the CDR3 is TGTGCCAGCAGTGAATGGAGGGGTCTAAGGACCCAGTACTTC. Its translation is CASSEWRGLRTQYF.

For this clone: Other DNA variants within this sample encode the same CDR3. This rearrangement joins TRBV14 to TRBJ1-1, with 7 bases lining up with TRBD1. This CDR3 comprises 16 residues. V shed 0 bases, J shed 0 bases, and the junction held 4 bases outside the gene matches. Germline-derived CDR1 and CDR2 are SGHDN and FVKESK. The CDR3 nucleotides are TGTGCCAGCAGCCAAGATAGGGGACAGTTGAACACTGAAGCTTTCTTT. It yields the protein CASSQDRGQLNTEAFF.